Below, 27 T cell receptor beta chains from the same sample are listed, as sequenced in a study. One entry per CDR3 protein, called by TCRdb with MiXCR from the RT-PCR reads. The repertoire holds about 680,000 distinct CDR3 sequences, with about 14% as singletons. Sample: memory CD4+ T cells from blood. All receptors derive from a female donor in good health, serving as a healthy control.

The chain couples TRBV27 to TRBJ2-4; 11 nucleotides agree with TRBD2. The germline V gene has CDR1 MNHEY and CDR2 SMNVEV (reference sequence). The V and J ends lost 11 bases and 6 bases, in that order; junction bases with no gene match: 9. The CDR3 extends over 14 amino acids. CDR3 amino acids: CACSGRAGGNIQYF. The CDR3 bases are TGTGCCTGTAGCGGGAGGGCCGGGGGAAACATTCAGTACTTC.

The gene calls are TRBV6-5 and TRBJ2-1; TRBD1 aligns across 12 bases. From germline, CDR1 is MNHEY and CDR2 SVGAGI. Trimming removed 0 bases from V and 10 bases from J; junction bases left unmatched: 7. This CDR3 spans 16 amino acids. In DNA form, the CDR3 reads TGTGCCAGCAGTTACTCCGGGACAGGGGGCTCCTTCGAGCAGTTCTTC. Its translation: CASSYSGTGGSFEQFF.

V and J are TRBV11-2 and TRBJ2-5; 15 nucleotides line up with TRBD2. The J segment lost 5 bases and the V segment lost 6 bases, leaving 7 bases of the junction unmatched. There are 16 residues in the CDR3. Germline V gives CDR1 SGHAT, CDR2 FQNNGV. The CDR3 loop is CASRPGLAGGLETQYF. Here the CDR3 DNA reads TGTGCCAGCAGGCCTGGACTAGCGGGAGGGTTGGAGACCCAGTACTTC.

The chain joins TRBV18 to TRBJ2-5, with a tentative D call TRBD2 (5 bases). V was clipped by 5 bases and J by 9 bases, with 22 bases between them. CDR3 length: 15 amino acids. Germline CDR1 and CDR2: KGHSH and LQKENI. The DNA of the CDR3 is TGTGCCAGCTCAAGTTGGACTGTCGGTGATGAGGCCCAGTACTTC. The encoded protein is CASSSWTVGDEAQYF.

This clonotype came up many times. The rearrangement links TRBV7-2 to TRBJ2-1; TRBD2 aligns across 7 bases. The germline V gene encodes CDR1 SGHTA and CDR2 FQGNSA. The V segment lost 5 bases and the J segment 9 bases; nucleotides outside the gene matches: 13. This CDR3 comprises 15 residues. CDR3 sequence reads: CASSLLARASGEQFF. CDR3 nucleotide sequence: TGTGCCAGCAGCCTACTAGCGAGGGCATCTGGTGAGCAGTTCTTC. The full variable domain, its missing parts supplied by reference TRBV7-2 and TRBJ2-1, is GAGVSQSPSNKVTEKGKDVELRCDPISGHTALYWYRQSLGQGLEFLIYFQGNSAPDKSGLPSDRFSAERTGGSVSTLTIQRTQQEDSAVYLCASSLLARASGEQFFGPGTRLTVL.

The table lists this clonotype with a few counts. This sequence joins TRBV27 and TRBJ2-2, with D possibly being TRBD1 (7 bases). CDR1 and CDR2 from the germline V gene are MNHEY and SMNVEV (reference sequence). The CDR3 contains 15 residues. V gave up 5 bases and J gave up 5 bases, with 15 bases separating them. The CDR3 DNA reads as TGTGCCAGCAGTCGTGACAGGGCGGGGACCGGGGAGCTGTTTTTT. This sequence encodes CASSRDRAGTGELFF.

This clonotype was recorded at least ten times. V and J are TRBV6-2 or TRBV6-3 and TRBJ2-1; no clear D. Trimming cost V 8 bases and J 8 bases, with 16 bases left between them. The CDR3 has 13 amino acids. CDR1 and CDR2 (germline): MNHEY, SVGEGT. The CDR3 region is CASRNPPLDEQFF. Written as DNA, the CDR3 is TGTGCCAGCCGGAACCCCCCTTTGGATGAGCAGTTCTTC.

There are a few counts of this clonotype. The V and J genes are TRBV7-2 and TRBJ2-1; TRBD1 agrees at 7 bases. CDR1 SGHTA and CDR2 FQGNSA come from the germline V gene. The trim removed 5 bases at V and 5 bases at J, leaving 6 bases unmatched. The CDR3 spans 14 residues. The CDR3 here is CASSGTAANNEQFF. The CDR3, as DNA: TGTGCCAGCAGCGGGACAGCGGCAAACAATGAGCAGTTCTTC.

In its sample, this clonotype was seen a few times. The gene calls are TRBV20-1 and TRBJ1-2; no reliable D call. This CDR3 comprises 12 residues. From germline, CDR1 is DFQATT and CDR2 SNEGSKA (reference sequence). V dropped 3 bases and J dropped 4 bases, with 9 bases sitting between them. CDR3 sequence reads: CSASVVGYGYTF. For the CDR3, the DNA is TGCAGTGCTAGTGTGGTGGGCTATGGCTACACCTTC.

This clonotype was seen a few times. The chain recombines TRBV25-1 with TRBJ2-7, with TRBD2 matching 7 bases. Looked up from germline, CDR1 is MGHDK and CDR2 is SYGVNS. J gave up 1 base and V 6 bases, and 12 bases lay outside the gene matches. The CDR3 runs 16 residues. The CDR3 spells CASSNLGGRRSYEQYF. CDR3 nucleotides: TGTGCCAGCAGCAACCTCGGCGGGAGAAGGTCCTACGAGCAGTACTTC.

The rearrangement joins TRBV12-3 or TRBV12-4 to TRBJ2-3; 7 nucleotides agree with TRBD1. V lost 4 bases, J lost 5 bases, and 9 bases stayed unmatched. The CDR3 loop spans 15 amino acids. The DNA of the CDR3 is TGTGCCAGCAGTTCCCGGACAGGTCCCGGAGATACGCAGTATTTT. Translation gives CASSSRTGPGDTQYF.

J is TRBJ2-1 and V is TRBV18, with D possibly matching TRBD1 (6 bases). Trimming removed 6 bases from V and 1 base from J, with 10 bases in between. The V gene's germline CDR1 is KGHSH and CDR2 LQKENI. CDR3 length: 14 amino acids. In DNA form, the CDR3 reads TGTGCCAGCTCCTGGGACAAATCCTACAATGAGCAGTTCTTC. Amino acids: CASSWDKSYNEQFF.

The gene calls are TRBV10-3 and TRBJ2-5, with D perhaps matching TRBD2 (5 bases). CDR1 is ENHRY, CDR2 SYGVKD, per germline. CDR3 length: 15 amino acids. The germline V and J ends were trimmed by 1 base and 3 bases, with 12 bases remaining between them. CDR3: CAISEFGPGEETQYF. For the CDR3, the DNA is TGTGCCATCAGTGAGTTTGGCCCCGGGGAAGAGACCCAGTACTTC.

This rearrangement joins TRBV20-1 to TRBJ2-1, with 9 bases aligning to TRBD1. The CDR3 is 14 residues long. Trimming at V came to 6 bases and at J to 8 bases, leaving 11 bases not matched to a gene. Germline CDR1 is DFQATT and CDR2 is SNEGSKA (reference sequence). Here the CDR3 reads CSANNRGPRDEQFF. CDR3 in DNA: TGCAGTGCCAACAACAGGGGGCCTAGGGATGAGCAGTTCTTC.

This clonotype was picked up a small number of times. The J gene is TRBJ2-3, the V gene TRBV5-8; D is possibly TRBD2 (5 bases). Germline assignment: CDR1 SGHTS and CDR2 YDEGEE. The CDR3 loop spans 13 amino acids. V lost 2 bases, J lost 7 bases, and 11 bases lay in between. CDR3: CASSFGGQNTQYF. The CDR3 DNA is TGTGCCAGCAGCTTTGGAGGTCAGAATACGCAGTATTTT.

V is TRBV10-3 and J is TRBJ2-7; 9 bases match TRBD1. This CDR3 has 12 residues. Germline CDR1 is ENHRY and CDR2 is SYGVKD. With V trimmed by 4 bases and J by 5 bases, 0 bases remained unmatched. The CDR3 spells CAISGDRDEQYF. Written as DNA, the CDR3 is TGTGCCATCAGTGGGGACAGGGACGAGCAGTACTTC.

This clonotype was counted between two and nine times. The chain joins TRBV3-1 to TRBJ2-4; TRBD2 aligns across 11 bases. Trimming took 5 bases from V and 7 from J; bases not matched to a gene: 4. CDR1 LGHDT and CDR2 YNNKEL come from the germline V gene (reference sequence). The CDR3 is 14 residues long. In nucleotides, the CDR3 is TGTGCCAGCAGCACACTAGCGGGAGCTAACATTCAGTACTTC. Its translation is CASSTLAGANIQYF.

The chain has TRBV12-3 or TRBV12-4 and TRBJ2-7; the D gene is possibly TRBD1 (5 bases). V was trimmed by 3 bases and J by 5 bases, leaving 14 bases between them. The CDR3 spans 14 residues. The CDR3: CASSFTRGADEQYF. CDR3 sequence (DNA): TGTGCCAGCAGTTTTACAAGGGGCGCGGACGAGCAGTACTTC.

This sequence joins TRBV5-1 and TRBJ2-3, with 10 bases fitting TRBD1. V gave up 4 bases and J gave up 5 bases; unmatched junction bases: 4. The CDR3 loop spans 14 amino acids. CDR1 and CDR2 (germline): SGHRS, YFSETQ. The CDR3 loop is CASSNGQGGDTQYF. CDR3 nucleotides: TGCGCCAGCAGCAACGGACAGGGGGGAGATACGCAGTATTTT.

A few counts support this clonotype. The rearrangement uses TRBV11-2 and TRBJ2-2; D tentatively fits TRBD1 or TRBD2 (5 bases each). V was pared by 5 bases and J by 6 bases, with 19 bases between. From germline, CDR1 is SGHAT and CDR2 FQNNGV. This CDR3 is built from 16 residues. CDR3 loop: CASSVRDPPFAGELFF. As DNA, the CDR3 is TGTGCCAGCAGCGTCCGGGACCCACCCTTCGCCGGGGAGCTGTTTTTT.

A few counts support this clonotype. The V gene is TRBV5-1, the J gene TRBJ1-5; tentative D call: TRBD1 (5 bases). The germline gives CDR1 SGHRS, CDR2 YFSETQ. This CDR3 has 19 residues. Between the trimmed V and J ends, which lost 4 bases and 0 bases, there was a span of 23 bases. The CDR3 DNA follows: TGCGCCAGCAGCACCGGGGTGGAGGGGCGCGGGGATAGCAATCAGCCCCAGCATTTT. Protein sequence: CASSTGVEGRGDSNQPQHF.

The table lists this clonotype with many counts. Germline is not matched at one junction end, which may reflect a read error. V is TRBV20-1 and J is TRBJ1-2; no clear D. Germline lookup yields CDR1 DFQATT and CDR2 SNEGSKA (reference sequence). CDR3 length: 11 residues. DNA for the CDR3: TGCAGTGCTAAATTCCCAGGCCGACCTATCTTC. Its protein product is CSAKFPGRPIF.

The gene calls are TRBV30 and TRBJ1-2; maybe TRBD1 (5 bases). Trimming removed 1 base at V and 5 bases at J, with 8 bases between. The CDR3 sequence is 12 residues long. Looked up from germline, CDR1 is GTSNPN and CDR2 is SVGIG (reference sequence). CDR3 sequence reads: CAWSAEGYGYTF. The CDR3, as DNA: TGTGCCTGGAGTGCGGAGGGGTATGGCTACACCTTC.

The count of this clonotype is one. The rearrangement joins TRBV6-1 to TRBJ1-3; TRBD1 matches at 9 bases. The junction had 7 bases not matched to a gene; V was cut back by 3 bases and J by 4 bases. CDR3 length: 16 amino acids. Germline lookup yields CDR1 MNHNS and CDR2 SASEGT. The CDR3 region is CASSESQGARGNTIYF. As DNA, the CDR3 is TGTGCCAGCAGTGAGTCACAGGGGGCGCGAGGAAACACCATATATTTT.

This sequence joins TRBV11-2 and TRBJ1-2; D is undetermined. This CDR3 is 16 amino acids long. Germline lookup yields CDR1 SGHAT and CDR2 FQNNGV. V lost 5 bases to trimming and J lost 5 bases, with 21 bases between them. CDR3 in amino acids: CASSPLGGPSWYGYTF. CDR3 DNA: TGTGCCAGCAGCCCCTTGGGAGGGCCCTCTTGGTATGGCTACACCTTC.

This clonotype showed up many times. The V call is TRBV12-3 or TRBV12-4, the J call TRBJ2-1, with 7 nucleotides matching TRBD1. V trimming: 7 bases; J trimming: 4 bases; junction bases outside the gene matches: 4. The CDR3 runs to 13 residues. In DNA, the CDR3 is TGTGCCAGCAACCGGGACAGATACAATGAGCAGTTCTTC. It is translated as CASNRDRYNEQFF.

The chain combines TRBV12-3 or TRBV12-4 with TRBJ1-1; weak D call: TRBD1 (5 bases). With 1 base removed from V and 6 bases from J, the gap between germline ends came to 12 bases. The CDR3 covers 14 residues. For the CDR3, the DNA is TGTGCCAGCAGTTTAGTTCACGGGGCGGCTGAAGCTTTCTTT. Its translation: CASSLVHGAAEAFF.